This T cell receptor (beta chain) emerged from a study of blood T cell repertoires in COVID-19. Overall study context: Some COVID-19 samples were acute and others convalescent; all came from the United States, Italy and Spain.

Germline V gene lookup returns CDR1 SGHTS and CDR2 YDEGEE. CDR3 length: 14 amino acids. With 0 bases removed from V and 4 bases from J, the gap between germline ends came to 11 bases. Here immunoSEQ multiplex PCR was the method, and the copy in TCRdb shows in-frame clones only, minus some. The table shows hundreds of thousands of clones, with about 87% occurring only once. In this sample, this clone turned up a few times. This sample includes further DNA sequences coding for the same CDR3. The sequenced sample was peripheral blood. The chain links TRBV5-8 to TRBJ2-7, with D possibly being TRBD1 (5 bases). The receptor's source is a man between 65 and 80 years old with acute or convalescent COVID-19. The CDR3: CASSLGQGLYEQYF. The DNA of the CDR3 is TGTGCCAGCAGCTTGGGGCAGGGCTTATACGAGCAGTACTTC.